The present T cell receptor (beta chain) was sequenced within a study of T cell changes during pregnancy in multiple sclerosis. Here immunoSEQ multiplex PCR was the method, and the copy in TCRdb shows in-frame clones only, minus some. The sample lists around 100,000 clones; about 90% were seen once. CDR1 is SEHNR, CDR2 FQNEAQ, per germline (reference sequence). V lost 0 bases and J 5 bases, leaving 16 bases between the germline ends. This CDR3 is 16 amino acids long. The sequencing here drew on peripheral blood, taken after pregnancy. The rearrangement joins TRBV7-9 to TRBJ1-1; the D is unclear. The sequence derives from a female donor with multiple sclerosis, enrolled in a pregnancy study. The CDR3 nucleotides are TGTGCCAGCAGCTTAGCGCTAAGGAGGGTGGGGACTGAAGCTTTCTTT. Its translation is CASSLALRRVGTEAFF.